The T cell receptor (beta chain) under discussion was sequenced for a study of T cells in Graves' hyperthyroidism and ophthalmopathy. V was clipped by 6 bases and J by 0 bases; unmatched bases: 19. The CDR3 sequence is 20 residues long. The germline V gene has CDR1 ENHRY and CDR2 SYGVKD. With duration under 3 months, ophthalmopathy was active: Clinical Activity Score at least 3, NOSPECS at least 4. Patients having uncontrolled infection, another autoimmune disease, pregnancy or lactation were not included. Fresh 10 ml peripheral blood yielded PBMCs. This clonotype showed up just a few times. Its antigen remains unknown. Points from the study as a whole: Within blood appeared most thyroid clonotypes that had expanded above 0.001.

RNA transcripts served as the template for amplifying TCR beta CDR3 regions. RT-PCR in the first round (using the HTBI primer set) targeted the TCR CDR3. TCRdb re-called the multiplex PCR reads through MiXCR, storing one row per CDR3 protein. This table holds about 640,000 distinct CDR3 sequences, roughly 15% found once. The origin of this receptor is a woman aged 45-60 years with Graves' ophthalmopathy. This rearrangement joins TRBV10-3 to TRBJ1-1; 10 bases are a match to TRBD1. The sequenced material came from blood. The CDR3 spells CAISGSAETGGAGVNTEAFF. CDR3 DNA: TGTGCCATCAGCGGATCGGCTGAGACAGGGGGCGCAGGGGTGAACACTGAAGCTTTCTTT.